This TCR beta chain came from a study of regulatory T cells in long-lasting Graves disease. Findings and caveats of the study: Persistent disease was associated with favored TRBV28 usage and with favored use of TRBJ1-2 and TRBJ2-5.

This clonotype was seen a handful of times. Its antigen is not known. Time point here: newly diagnosed GD, antithyroid drugs for less than 3 months. With RNA extracted from PBMCs as input, the TCR library was made. Arm-PCR with iRepertoire HTBI primers amplified the CDR3 regions for these TCR beta libraries. TCRdb passed the multiplex PCR reads through MiXCR, listing each CDR3 protein once. The sample has a few hundred thousand distinct CDR3 sequences, around 11% seen once; the top ten hold over 15%. The CDR3 contains 14 residues. The germline V gene has CDR1 GTSNPN and CDR2 SVGIG (reference sequence). V was pared by 7 bases and J by 5 bases, with 11 bases of the junction left unmatched. These data were also filed under a second study, of T cells in Graves' hyperthyroidism and ophthalmopathy.

The TCR sequence derives from a woman between 18 and 29 years old with Graves disease. This sequence joins TRBV30 and TRBJ1-5; TRBD1 matches 7 bases. Specimen: peripheral blood mononuclear cells (PBMCs), collected at new diagnosis, from a patient treated with antithyroid drugs. This CDR3 is CAFTPGQSYQPQHF. CDR3 DNA: TGTGCCTTCACCCCGGGACAGAGCTATCAGCCCCAGCATTTT. Combining the CDR3 with reference TRBV30 and TRBJ1-5 gives the whole variable domain SQTIHQWPATLVQPVGSPLSLECTVEGTSNPNLYWYRQAAGRGLQLLFYSVGIGQISSEVPQNLSASRPQDRQFILSSKKLLLSDSGFYLCAFTPGQSYQPQHFGDGTRLSIL.